These 22 T cell receptor beta chains came from one sample sequenced in a study of shared clonotypes between healthy human individuals. Measured with immunoSEQ multiplex PCR; TCRdb has only the in-frame clones, and not every one. This sample has 550,000 to 800,000 clones, with 74% found just once. The sample comprised memory CD4+ T cells sorted from blood. The subset was: CD45RA-negative fraction. The source of these receptors is a woman younger than 45 in good health.

This clone appeared once. The chain links TRBV5-6 to TRBJ2-1; 9 nucleotides align to TRBD2. This CDR3 has 17 residues. Germline V gives CDR1 SGHDT, CDR2 YYEEEE. V lost 0 bases to trimming and J lost 8 bases; unmatched junction nucleotides: 12. CDR3: CASSLGPGSGSLDEQFF. The DNA for the CDR3 is TGTGCCAGCAGCTTGGGTCCGGGTAGCGGGAGCTTGGATGAGCAGTTCTTC.

The chain is built from TRBV11-2 and TRBJ2-1; D could derive from TRBD1 or TRBD2 (6 bases each). With 5 bases removed from V and 5 bases from J, the gap between germline ends came to 19 bases. The CDR3 totals 16 residues. Germline CDR1 SGHAT, CDR2 FQNNGV. The DNA of the CDR3 is TGTGCCAGCAGCGCACTAATTTCGGGGGCAAACAATGAGCAGTTCTTC. This encodes CASSALISGANNEQFF.

This clone was picked up a small number of times. The rearrangement links TRBV19 to TRBJ2-7; either TRBD1 or TRBD2 may supply D (5 bases each). CDR3 length equals 14 residues. Germline CDR1 is LNHDA and CDR2 is SQIVND (reference sequence). V lost 8 bases to trimming and J lost 1 base, with 15 bases between them. The CDR3 nucleotides are TGTGCCAGTCGAACGGGACGAGGATCCTACGAGCAGTACTTC. Its translation: CASRTGRGSYEQYF.

The CDR3 loop is CAWRELGWAQNTEAFF. CDR3 coding DNA: TGTGCCTGGAGGGAGTTAGGATGGGCTCAGAACACTGAAGCTTTCTTT. The rearrangement links TRBV30 to TRBJ1-1; D is unclear. The V end was cut by 3 bases, the J end by 1 base, with 18 bases between. The CDR3 contains 16 residues. Germline values: CDR1 GTSNPN, CDR2 SVGIG (reference sequence). The entire variable domain, with the rest obtained from reference TRBV30 and TRBJ1-1, is as follows: SQTIHQWPATLVQPVGSPLSLECTVEGTSNPNLYWYRQAAGRGLQLLFYSVGIGQISSEVPQNLSASRPQDRQFILSSKKLLLSDSGFYLCAWRELGWAQNTEAFFGQGTRLTVV.

In this sample, this clone turned up a few times. The J gene is TRBJ2-1, the V gene TRBV6-5; 10 bases are a match to TRBD1. V lost 6 bases and J lost 5; bases outside the gene matches: 4. CDR1 is MNHEY and CDR2 is SVGAGI in the germline V gene. The CDR3 length is 14 residues. The CDR3 spells CASSGTGEDNEQFF. The CDR3, as DNA: TGTGCCAGCAGCGGGACAGGGGAAGACAATGAGCAGTTCTTC.

Turning to this clone: Other DNA sequences in the sample encode the same CDR3. This sequence joins TRBV30 and TRBJ2-7; D unresolved. CDR1 and CDR2 from the germline V gene are GTSNPN and SVGIG (reference sequence). Trimming removed 2 bases at V and 0 bases at J, with 5 bases between. The length of the CDR3 is 12 residues. CDR3 in DNA: TGTGCCTGGAGTCCCTCCTCCTACGAGCAGTACTTC. This gives the protein CAWSPSSYEQYF.

V gene TRBV19 combines with J gene TRBJ1-2, with D possibly TRBD1 on 5 matching bases. Germline assignment: CDR1 LNHDA and CDR2 SQIVND (reference sequence). Trimming pared 5 bases from V and 0 bases from J, leaving 10 bases between. The CDR3 runs to 14 residues. In DNA form, the CDR3 reads TGTGCCAGTAGTTCCGGGACGGCTAACTATGGCTACACCTTC. It specifies CASSSGTANYGYTF.

The CDR3 sequence: CATSRDLSAGGYTF. CDR3 nucleotides: TGTGCCACCAGCAGAGATCTCTCGGCGGGGGGCTACACCTTC. The gene calls are TRBV15 and TRBJ1-2; no reliable D call. V was shortened by 0 bases and J by 8 bases, with 13 bases between the two germline ends. The germline gives CDR1 LNHNV, CDR2 YYDKDF (reference sequence). This CDR3 has 14 residues.

This clone appeared many times. The chain links TRBV29-1 to TRBJ1-2; 7 bases agree with TRBD1. CDR1 and CDR2 from the germline V gene are SQVTM and ANQGSEA. Trimming at V came to 3 bases and at J to 4 bases, leaving 8 bases not matched to a gene. This CDR3 has 14 amino acids. CDR3 protein: CSVDGLGGVYGYTF. The DNA for the CDR3 is TGCAGCGTTGATGGGTTAGGGGGCGTCTATGGCTACACCTTC.

The genes are TRBV29-1 and TRBJ2-3; tentative D call: TRBD2 (6 bases). The CDR3 has 14 residues. Trimming cost V 3 bases and J 0 bases, with 10 bases left between them. Per the germline V gene, CDR1 is SQVTM and CDR2 is ANQGSEA. The CDR3 loop is CSVDWRASTDTQYF. The CDR3 DNA reads as TGCAGCGTTGACTGGAGGGCCAGCACAGATACGCAGTATTTT.

This clone has a count of ten or more. The gene calls are TRBV27 and TRBJ2-7; 14 nucleotides line up with TRBD2. Unmatched junction bases numbered 11, after V lost 5 bases and J lost 5 bases. The CDR3 totals 17 residues. The V gene's germline CDR1 is MNHEY and CDR2 SMNVEV (reference sequence). The CDR3 here is CASSPGLAGVWSNEQYF. In DNA form, the CDR3 reads TGTGCCAGCAGTCCGGGACTAGCGGGAGTATGGTCGAACGAGCAGTACTTC.

V and J are TRBV28 and TRBJ1-2; D is unclear. CDR3 length: 15 amino acids. CDR1 and CDR2 (germline): MDHEN, SYDVKM. V lost 3 bases and J lost 6, with 17 bases in between. CDR3 DNA: TGTGCCAGCAGTTTTAGGATTAACACCCCCCATGGCTACACCTTC. Translated: CASSFRINTPHGYTF.

The gene calls are TRBV5-8 and TRBJ1-5, with unresolved D. The ends were cut back, 2 bases at V and 3 bases at J, with 12 bases in the middle. The CDR3 is 15 amino acids. From germline, CDR1 is SGHTS and CDR2 YDEGEE. CDR3 DNA sequence: TGTGCCAGCAGCTTTGAACTCGGGTCCAATCAGCCCCAGCATTTT. Protein product: CASSFELGSNQPQHF. Based on the CDR3 plus reference TRBV5-8 and TRBJ1-5, the full variable domain is EAGVTQSPTHLIKTRGQQATLRCSPISGHTSVYWYQQALGLGLQFLLWYDEGEERNRGNFPPRFSGRQFPNYSSELNVNALELEDSALYLCASSFELGSNQPQHFGDGTRLSIL.

This chain uses TRBV7-9 with TRBJ1-1; D is ambiguous. The V end lost 5 bases, the J end lost 7 bases, and 11 bases lay between the germline ends. Germline V lookup: CDR1 SEHNR, CDR2 FQNEAQ (reference sequence). The CDR3 totals 12 residues. The CDR3 region is CASSPHADEAFF. In DNA, the CDR3 is TGTGCCAGCAGCCCCCACGCAGATGAAGCTTTCTTT.

J is TRBJ2-5 and V is TRBV7-9, with 10 bases matching TRBD2. Germline loops: CDR1 SEHNR, CDR2 FQNEAQ (reference sequence). Trimming at V came to 4 bases and at J to 2 bases, leaving 4 bases not matched to a gene. The CDR3 is 15 amino acids. The CDR3 here is CASSSGTSAQETQYF. In DNA form, the CDR3 reads TGTGCCAGCAGCTCAGGGACTAGCGCGCAAGAGACCCAGTACTTC.

The chain employs TRBV28 and TRBJ2-7; D perhaps matches TRBD2 (6 bases). V was trimmed by 3 bases and J by 0 bases, leaving 12 bases between them. The CDR3 is 15 amino acids. CDR1 and CDR2 from the germline V gene are MDHEN and SYDVKM. The CDR3 DNA sequence: TGTGCCAGCAGTTTGCGGGGACTGAGCTCCTACGAGCAGTACTTC. Residues: CASSLRGLSSYEQYF.

In the case of this clone: A clone one base away is much larger, so this may be a read error. Distinct nucleotide sequences in the sample also encode this CDR3. V gene TRBV7-9 combines with J gene TRBJ2-2; D gene uncertain. The CDR3 length is 12 residues. V gave up 0 bases and J gave up 6 bases, with 2 bases separating them. CDR1 and CDR2 from the germline V gene are SEHNR and FQNEAQ (reference sequence). CDR3 nucleotides: TGTGCCAGCAGCTTAGCGCCCGGGGAGCTGTTTTTT. Its translation: CASSLAPGELFF. The full variable domain, completed using reference TRBV7-9 and TRBJ2-2, is DTGVSQNPRHKITKRGQNVTFRCDPISEHNRLYWYRQTLGQGPEFLTYFQNEAQLEKSRLLSDRFSAERPKGSFSTLEIQRTEQGDSAMYLCASSLAPGELFFGEGSRLTVL.

This chain joins TRBV18 and TRBJ2-5; D unclear. Germline V gene lookup returns CDR1 KGHSH and CDR2 LQKENI. The V gene lost 2 bases and the J gene lost 0 bases, with 7 bases spanning the gap. The CDR3 contains 14 residues. CDR3 protein: CASSPTEYQETQYF. The CDR3 nucleotides read TGTGCCAGCTCACCAACGGAGTACCAAGAGACCCAGTACTTC.

The CDR3 is CASSSGQLTGELFF. In DNA, the CDR3 is TGTGCCAGCAGTTCAGGACAGCTCACCGGGGAGCTGTTTTTT. The chain carries TRBV27 and TRBJ2-2; possible D gene TRBD1, 6 bases. The CDR3 totals 14 residues. Trimming took 4 bases from V and 4 from J, leaving 10 bases between them. Germline assignment: CDR1 MNHEY and CDR2 SMNVEV (reference sequence).

The chain carries TRBV28 and TRBJ1-5; a possible D gene is TRBD1 (5 bases). CDR3 length: 14 amino acids. V gave up 7 bases and J gave up 7 bases, with 17 bases separating them. CDR1 MDHEN and CDR2 SYDVKM come from the germline V gene. The CDR3 DNA follows: TGTGCCAGCACTAAAGAGGGGTCGGGGCAGCCCCAGCATTTT. Its translation is CASTKEGSGQPQHF. The full variable domain, with the rest looked up from reference TRBV28 and TRBJ1-5, is DVKVTQSSRYLVKRTGEKVFLECVQDMDHENMFWYRQDPGLGLRLIYFSYDVKMKEKGDIPEGYSVSREKKERFSLILESASTNQTSMYLCASTKEGSGQPQHFGDGTRLSIL.

This clone was recorded many times. V is TRBV2 and J is TRBJ2-7; TRBD1 or TRBD2 may be the D gene (7 bases each). CDR1 SNHLY and CDR2 FYNNEI come from the germline V gene. Trimming stripped 9 bases from V and 6 bases from J, with 18 bases between. The CDR3 is made up of 13 amino acids. CDR3: CASAGTAGFEQYF. CDR3 coding DNA: TGTGCCAGTGCCGGGACAGCGGGATTCGAGCAGTACTTC. Full variable domain (remainder filled in from reference TRBV2 and TRBJ2-7): EPEVTQTPSHQVTQMGQEVILRCVPISNHLYFYWYRQILGQKVEFLVSFYNNEISEKSEIFDDQFSVERPDGSNFTLKIRSTKLEDSAMYFCASAGTAGFEQYFGPGTRLTVT.

The CDR3 loop is CASSLVAGNGYEQYF. The DNA for the CDR3 is TGTGCCAGCAGCTTGGTTGCGGGGAATGGCTACGAGCAGTACTTC. The rearrangement links TRBV5-6 to TRBJ2-7, with D possibly TRBD2 on 6 matching bases. In germline, CDR1 is SGHDT, CDR2 YYEEEE. V was shortened by 0 bases and J by 3 bases, with 13 bases between the two germline ends. The CDR3 runs 15 residues. Together with reference TRBV5-6 and TRBJ2-7, the CDR3 gives the full variable domain: DAGVTQSPTHLIKTRGQQVTLRCSPKSGHDTVSWYQQALGQGPQFIFQYYEEEERQRGNFPDRFSGHQFPNYSSELNVNALLLGDSALYLCASSLVAGNGYEQYFGPGTRLTVT.